The TCR beta chain under discussion was sequenced for a study of blood T cell repertoires in COVID-19. In the study overall: PBMCs, B-cell-depleted T cells, or T cells were the source of the cDNA or gDNA that made up the material.

Original processing methods: Counts of nucleated cells, estimated from reference gene primer amplification, were obtained. TCRdb keeps only in-frame clones here, not all; method: immunoSEQ multiplex PCR. That table supplies the V and J calls and clone size; D and trimming were determined from the DNA. The sample consists of some 68,000 clones, 89% of them appearing once. The length of the CDR3 is 12 residues. The V and J ends lost 4 bases and 8 bases respectively, with 9 bases between them. CDR1 is SGHTA, CDR2 FQGNSA, per germline. The clonotype was recovered from a man aged 50-59 years with active COVID-19. Sequencing was carried out using peripheral blood. The gene calls are TRBV7-2 and TRBJ2-1; no definite D call. The CDR3 sequence is CASSSDQDEQFF. The CDR3 nucleotides read TGTGCCAGCAGCTCCGACCAGGATGAGCAGTTCTTC. Supplemented by reference TRBV7-2 and TRBJ2-1, the full variable domain reads GAGVSQSPSNKVTEKGKDVELRCDPISGHTALYWYRQSLGQGLEFLIYFQGNSAPDKSGLPSDRFSAERTGGSVSTLTIQRTQQEDSAVYLCASSSDQDEQFFGPGTRLTVL.